This T cell receptor beta chain is drawn from a study of PD-L1 blockade in urothelial cancer (dated by TCRdb to the late 2010s). For the study in its entirety: Every patient began therapy at some point between 2013 and 2015 and was given atezolizumab 1,200 mg intravenously every 3 weeks. About nine tenths of the roughly 29 patients were males with bladder-origin urothelial cancer, and 18 of 29 reported a prior smoking history. Patients had an ECOG performance status of 0 or 1 and had received between 0 and 3 prior chemotherapy regimens. Blood samples were analyzed at 3 weeks after treatment start (second dose) and at 6 weeks after treatment start. Blood samples yielded a median of roughly 150,000 T cells and roughly 83,000 unique TCRs, with median clonality roughly 0.082. The study, an exploratory multi-omic analysis, examined somatic, immune and clinical correlates of response to PD-L1 blockade with atezolizumab in urothelial cancer. Pretreatment tumor samples and matched peripheral blood, collected serially before and after atezolizumab treatment, underwent TCR sequencing. Durable clinical benefit meant progression-free survival longer than 6 months, and TCR features were also tested against progression-free and overall survival. Whole exome sequencing and RNA sequencing of pretreatment tumors were performed alongside TCR sequencing in the same patients. Durable clinical benefit was achieved by nine patients and was not achieved by 20 patients. Under 30 patients had pretreatment blood TCR-seq, 24 had at least one posttreatment blood collection, and 24 had tumor TCR-seq. The paper's findings and limits, for the study overall: Because of the small sample size (n ≈ 28) and the many exploratory analyses performed, the results are intended to be regarded as hypothesis-generating. A pretreatment peripheral blood TCR clonality below the median was linked to improved progression-free and overall survival. Greater expansion of tumor-associated TCR clones in peripheral blood 3 weeks after the start of treatment was observed in patients with durable benefit (n of about 20, p = 0.022).

Each PCR received spiked-in synthetic TCR analog templates so that absolute template abundance could be estimated from read counts. The immunoSEQ assay used bias-controlled V and J gene primers to amplify TCRbeta CDR3 regions from genomic DNA. Sequencing of rearranged TCRbeta segments was performed at approximately 20X coverage. The paper's processing steps were these. Sequencing errors were corrected by clustering and CDR3s were annotated against IMGT to assign V, D and J genes. Only productive TCRbeta rearrangements were used in downstream analyses, excluding out-of-frame or stop-codon sequences. Clonality was calculated as one minus the Shannon entropy normalized by the log of the number of unique productive sequences. Fisher's exact test with Benjamini-Hochberg correction, at a threshold of adjusted p below 0.01, was used to find clones that differed between time points or between blood and tumor. The clones in this table, taken by TCRdb from immuneACCESS, are in-frame only. Not every clone is retained; where verified, under half of the shortfall comes from an unresolved V gene, and the cause of the rest is unknown. The V and J calls and clone size come from that table; D and trimming were worked out from the DNA. The table for this sample lists more than 95,000 clones; about 82% of them were counted only once. The ten largest clones add up to roughly 2.3% of the sample.

CDR1 and CDR2 are drawn from the germline V gene: MDHEN, SYDVKM. V trim: 6 bases; J trim: 0 bases; unmatched bases: 2. Reading from cysteine to phenylalanine, the CDR3 counts 15 amino acids. Of all the DNA, just the CDR3 is kept, 45 bases in frame from base 1. On this clone itself: Its recognized antigen is unknown. No much larger clone exists at a distance of one base, and base qualities are not known.

This specimen's time point label, per the study, means: peripheral blood 6 weeks after treatment start. The cohort included under 35 patients with locally advanced or metastatic urothelial carcinoma who were treated at Memorial Sloan Kettering on a trial protocol. Peripheral blood mononuclear cells were collected pretreatment and during treatment, at between 1 and 8 total time points per patient. The Qiagen DNeasy Blood extraction kit was used to purify genomic DNA from total PBMCs and tumor samples. Collected pretreatment and during treatment, PBMCs were isolated and stored as previously described.

The sequences come from PBMCs, collected around atezolizumab (anti-PD-L1) treatment. The TCR was taken from a man aged 45 to 65 with urothelial cancer. Rearrangement joined TRBV28 to TRBJ2-7, with TRBD2 identical over 13 junction bases. The CDR3 has the sequence CASSRTSGGSYEQYF. The DNA is TGTGCCAGCAGCAGGACTAGCGGGGGCTCCTACGAGCAGTACTTC. Beyond the CDR3, the reference TRBV28 and TRBJ2-7 genes provide the residues; the full variable domain reads: DVKVTQSSRYLVKRTGEKVFLECVQDMDHENMFWYRQDPGLGLRLIYFSYDVKMKEKGDIPEGYSVSREKKERFSLILESASTNQTSMYLCASSRTSGGSYEQYFGPGTRLTVT.